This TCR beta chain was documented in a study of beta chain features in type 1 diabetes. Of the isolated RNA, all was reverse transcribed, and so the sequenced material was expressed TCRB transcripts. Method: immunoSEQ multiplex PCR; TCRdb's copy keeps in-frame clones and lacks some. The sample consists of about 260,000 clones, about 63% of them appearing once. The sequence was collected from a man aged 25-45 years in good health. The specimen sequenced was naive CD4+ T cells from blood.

The DNA for the CDR3 is TGTGCCAGCACAGTTAATTCACCCCTCCACTTT. As protein: CASTVNSPLHF. The chain employs TRBV2 and TRBJ1-6, with D hard to call. This CDR3 region has 11 residues. Trimming left V 7 bases short and J 6 bases short, with 4 bases between. CDR1 is SNHLY, CDR2 FYNNEI, per germline.